What follows is one T cell receptor (beta chain) and its context. It lacks a known antigen. A junction boundary mismatches the germline segment, possibly from a read error. CDR1 and CDR2, per the germline V gene (reference sequence), are MNHEY and SMNVEV. From its cysteine to its phenylalanine, the CDR3 spans 12 amino acids. Just the 36-base CDR3 DNA is kept, in frame starting at base 1. The data derive from a study of molecular identifiers for immune sequencing clone quantification (dated by TCRdb to about 2018). In terms of the full investigation: For a replicate experiment, the RNA from either approximately 20,000 or 100,000 naive CD8 T cells was divided into five aliquots, and four of those aliquots went on to sequencing. The study was a methods study using CD8 T cells to benchmark molecular-identifier clustering-based TCR repertoire sequencing (MIDCIRS) and TCR RNA copy counting. Broader findings and caveats from the paper: When barcode sub-clustering was not used, chimeric consensus sequences inflated TCR diversity, with chimeras reaching as high as 47%. Modeling gave around 3.3 recovered TCR RNA copies per cell versus around 10 by digital PCR, implying about 30% capture efficiency. Highly expanded clone sizes could be underestimated if identical TCR molecules share a barcode. Even against a background of about a million naive CD8 T cells, spiked-in Jurkat TCR RNA amounting to a single cell's worth was reported to be detectable. The naive libraries included spiked-in Jurkat TCR RNA (under eleven copies' worth), and this Jurkat TCR RNA is not part of the donor repertoire. Clones above 20 RNA copies held over 98% of molecules in CMV-specific effector cells but under 1% in naive cells.

Libraries of naive CD8 T cells were built from anywhere between about 18,000 and 1,000,000 sorted cells, with 10%, 30% or 50% of the purified RNA used. On a BD FACSAria II, naive CD8 T cells were FACS-sorted as CD8+CD4-CCR7+CD45RA+ and collected into RLT Plus buffer. Roughly 10 TCR copies' worth of Jurkat RNA were spiked into about 19,000-1,000,000 naive CD8 T cell samples to test detection sensitivity. CD8 T cells were enriched using RosetteSep CD8+ T Cell Enrichment Cocktail and Ficoll-Paque, and the enriched cells then underwent ACK red cell lysis. The method was PCR. Instrument used: NextSeq 500. Preparation of bulk TCR libraries followed a previously described approach, with the TCR primers listed in Table S5. The Qiagen AllPrep DNA/RNA kit was used to purify total RNA. Before analysis, reads from multiple sequencing runs of the same library were pooled. The published analysis was carried out like this. Reads were retained only if their TCR constant sequence matched exactly, and those retained reads were trimmed to 150 nt and grouped according to their 12-nt molecular barcodes. Reads in each barcode group were sub-clustered using a 15% Levenshtein threshold, and a quality-weighted consensus sequence was built for each RNA molecule. Non-functional sequences were filtered out, along with any lower-count sequence sitting one edit away from another sequence. Barcode sub-clusters with fewer than 20% of the maximum read count were removed, based on fitting two negative binomial distributions. TCRdb reworked the public reads: Q25 trimming with fastp, MiXCR clone assembly, productive beta chains retained. Every entry covers one CDR3 protein and lists the most common genes and DNA from its rows. For this entry, the V and J calls and clone size follow TCRdb and not the study's own pipeline. Counted in this sample were approximately 500,000 distinct CDR3 sequences; around 23% of them appeared once. The ten largest make up just over 0.75% of the sample.

This sequence originates from a human donor in good health. Some libraries in this study had Jurkat cell RNA spiked in. The sample was naive CD8+ T cells from blood, with Jurkat cell RNA spiked in. The cell subset or site label of this sample denotes: FACS-sorted CD8+CD4-CCR7+CD45RA+ naive T cells. The rearrangement joined TRBV27 to TRBJ2-5; the D gene cannot be named for sure. The nucleotides are TGTGCCAGCAGTTTAGACCAAGGGACCCAGTACTTC. This encodes CASSLDQGTQYF.